Following are 18 T cell receptor beta chains from one sample sequenced in a study of Graves' ophthalmopathy and Graves' hyperthyroidism. Researchers took RNA transcripts and amplified TCR beta CDR3 regions from them. In the first round, RT-PCR was carried out with HTBI primers, and a multiplex PCR formed the second round. Each CDR3 protein gets one entry after TCRdb re-called the multiplex PCR reads with MiXCR. The sample has 500,000 to 700,000 distinct CDR3 sequences; about a fifth are singletons. Sequencing input: peripheral blood. Receptors were obtained from a woman between 18 and 29 years old with stable Graves' hyperthyroidism. Some clones in this sample may be carry-over from other donors' samples.

This clonotype was detected many times. This chain connects TRBV7-9 to TRBJ1-6, with a possible D match to TRBD1 (5 bases). Germline V gives CDR1 SEHNR, CDR2 FQNEAQ (reference sequence). The CDR3 is made up of 16 amino acids. The ends were cut back, 7 bases at V and 3 bases at J, with 16 bases in the middle. The CDR3 nucleotides are TGTGCCAGCACCAATCTCCTCGGGGGCTATAATTCACCCCTCCACTTT. Encoded protein: CASTNLLGGYNSPLHF.

This clonotype was seen many times. The V and J genes are TRBV19 and TRBJ2-7, with 10 positions matching TRBD2. The CDR3 covers 14 residues. Germline V lookup: CDR1 LNHDA, CDR2 SQIVND (reference sequence). V lost 5 bases and J lost 3; bases outside the gene matches: 4. This CDR3 reads CASSSSGGDYEQYF. As DNA, the CDR3 is TGTGCCAGTAGTTCTAGCGGGGGAGACTACGAGCAGTACTTC. Based on the CDR3 plus reference TRBV19 and TRBJ2-7, the full variable domain is DGGITQSPKYLFRKEGQNVTLSCEQNLNHDAMYWYRQDPGQGLRLIYYSQIVNDFQKGDIAEGYSVSREKKESFPLTVTSAQKNPTAFYLCASSSSGGDYEQYFGPGTRLTVT.

J is TRBJ1-1 and V is TRBV3-1; D gene unclear. Germline V CDR1 and CDR2: LGHDT, YNNKEL (reference sequence). Trimming removed 4 bases at V and 8 bases at J, with 23 bases between. The CDR3 has 16 amino acids. CDR3 amino acids: CASSPLSGKNPWEAFF. DNA of the CDR3: TGTGCCAGCAGCCCCCTTAGCGGGAAAAACCCCTGGGAAGCTTTCTTT.

This clonotype was observed many times. V and J are TRBV6-2 or TRBV6-3 and TRBJ1-5; TRBD1 matches at 7 bases. The CDR3 runs 16 residues. Germline V lookup: CDR1 MNHEY, CDR2 SVGEGT. V lost 6 bases to trimming and J lost 6 bases; unmatched junction nucleotides: 14. The CDR3 region is CASSRIMTGSSQPQHF. Written as DNA, the CDR3 is TGTGCCAGCAGCCGTATAATGACAGGGTCGAGTCAGCCCCAGCATTTT.

This clonotype has ten or more counts. The chain uses TRBV5-6 and TRBJ2-7; a weak D match, TRBD1 (6 bases). The length of the CDR3 is 13 residues. Germline loops: CDR1 SGHDT, CDR2 YYEEEE. Trimming removed 6 bases from V and 4 bases from J, with 14 bases in between. CDR3 loop: CASTSGERYEQYF. The DNA of the CDR3 is TGTGCCAGCACCTCAGGGGAACGGTACGAGCAGTACTTC. The full variable domain, in which reference TRBV5-6 and TRBJ2-7 provide the parts outside the CDR3, is DAGVTQSPTHLIKTRGQQVTLRCSPKSGHDTVSWYQQALGQGPQFIFQYYEEEERQRGNFPDRFSGHQFPNYSSELNVNALLLGDSALYLCASTSGERYEQYFGPGTRLTVT.

This clonotype was seen ten or more times. The J gene is TRBJ2-7, the V gene TRBV7-3; TRBD2 might be the D (6 bases). V lost 1 base and J 3 bases, leaving 13 bases between the germline ends. Germline V gene lookup returns CDR1 SGHTA and CDR2 FQGTGA. The CDR3 has 15 residues. CDR3 nucleotides: TGTGCCAGCAGCTTAAGCCCGGGACTTATCTACGAGCAGTACTTC. Residues: CASSLSPGLIYEQYF. Supplemented by reference TRBV7-3 and TRBJ2-7, the full variable domain reads GAGVSQTPSNKVTEKGKYVELRCDPISGHTALYWYRQSLGQGPEFLIYFQGTGAADDSGLPNDRFFAVRPEGSVSTLKIQRTERGDSAVYLCASSLSPGLIYEQYFGPGTRLTVT.

This clonotype appeared many times. The DNA of the CDR3 is TGCAGTGCTAGGGGGCCTAATCAGCCCCAGCATTTT. Encoded protein: CSARGPNQPQHF. The rearrangement uses TRBV20-1 and TRBJ1-5; D perhaps matches TRBD1 (5 bases). The CDR3 spans 12 residues. Trimming left V 3 bases short and J 4 bases short, with 7 bases between. Looked up from germline, CDR1 is DFQATT and CDR2 is SNEGSKA (reference sequence).

This clonotype occurred many times. The chain carries TRBV10-2 and TRBJ2-7, with 8 bases lining up with TRBD1. Germline CDR1 is WSHSY and CDR2 is SAAADI. V shed 3 bases and J 3 bases; nucleotides not matched to a gene: 4. The CDR3 consists of 14 residues. CDR3 region: CASSDMDRVYEQYF. The CDR3 DNA is TGCGCCAGCAGTGATATGGACAGGGTCTACGAGCAGTACTTC.

This clonotype was seen many times. The chain recombines TRBV18 with TRBJ1-2; D is ambiguous. The CDR3 spans 13 residues. Trimming stripped 1 base from V and 1 base from J, with 4 bases between. Per the germline V gene, CDR1 is KGHSH and CDR2 is LQKENI. The CDR3 DNA reads as TGTGCCAGCTCACCACAAAGTAACTATGGCTACACCTTC. It specifies CASSPQSNYGYTF.

The chain has TRBV29-1 and TRBJ1-1, with 10 bases lining up with TRBD1. The germline gives CDR1 SQVTM, CDR2 ANQGSEA. The CDR3 is 13 residues long. Losses at the gene ends were 4 bases for V and 3 bases for J; bases not matched to a gene: 2. The CDR3 region has the DNA TGCAGCGTTGTGACAGGGGGCGACACTGAAGCTTTCTTT. Translating gives CSVVTGGDTEAFF.

The chain couples TRBV6-2 or TRBV6-3 to TRBJ1-2; 7 bases map to TRBD1. The germline V gene has CDR1 MNHEY and CDR2 SVGEGT. CDR3 size: 15 residues. The junction had 14 bases not matched to a gene; V was cut back by 5 bases and J by 8 bases. The CDR3 sequence is CASSTLQGPRGGYTF. CDR3 coding DNA: TGTGCCAGCAGTACTCTACAGGGGCCGAGAGGAGGCTACACCTTC.

This clonotype was detected many times. The V gene is TRBV28, the J gene TRBJ1-2; the D gene is possibly TRBD1 (5 bases). Germline V gives CDR1 MDHEN, CDR2 SYDVKM. V was cut by 7 bases and J by 6 bases, with 12 bases left in between. The CDR3 sequence is 12 residues long. The CDR3 DNA follows: TGTGCCAGCACCGACAGAATTAATGGCTACACCTTC. Encoded protein: CASTDRINGYTF.

This clonotype was detected many times. The chain recombines TRBV12-3 or TRBV12-4 with TRBJ1-2; a possible D gene is TRBD1 (5 bases). The length of the CDR3 is 15 residues. V was trimmed by 4 bases and J by 6 bases, leaving 18 bases between them. CDR3 loop: CASSSGWGMRDGYTF. In DNA form, the CDR3 reads TGTGCCAGCAGTTCTGGATGGGGGATGAGGGATGGCTACACCTTC.

This clonotype has at least ten counts. CDR3 sequence: CASSVGTPTYEQYF. The CDR3 nucleotides read TGTGCCAGCAGTGTTGGGACACCAACCTACGAGCAGTACTTC. The rearrangement links TRBV2 to TRBJ2-7, with D perhaps TRBD1 (6 bases). V was shortened by 4 bases and J by 2 bases, with 12 bases between the two germline ends. The CDR3 length is 14 residues. Germline assignment: CDR1 SNHLY and CDR2 FYNNEI.

This clonotype was found many times. The chain has TRBV4-2 and TRBJ1-2; possible D gene TRBD1, 5 bases. The CDR3 runs 15 residues. Germline V gene sequence: CDR1 LGHNA, CDR2 YNFKEQ. Trimming removed 0 bases from V and 0 bases from J, with 8 bases in between. This chain's CDR3 is CASSQDMTANYGYTF. The CDR3 coding sequence is TGTGCCAGCAGCCAAGACATGACAGCTAACTATGGCTACACCTTC.

Many counts were recorded for this clonotype. The rearrangement uses TRBV6-2 or TRBV6-3 and TRBJ2-2; 9 bases are a match to TRBD1. Germline trimming cut 6 bases from V and 8 bases from J; bases unmatched to any gene: 19. The CDR3 runs 18 residues. Germline CDR1 is MNHEY and CDR2 is SVGEGT. This chain's CDR3 is CASSTASLRTGEHGELFF. Here the CDR3 DNA reads TGTGCCAGCAGCACGGCCTCCCTTCGGACAGGGGAGCATGGGGAGCTGTTTTTT.

This clonotype was counted ten times or more. The chain combines TRBV6-5 with TRBJ1-5; TRBD1 matches 7 bases. The germline CDR1 and CDR2 sequences are MNHEY and SVGAGI. The CDR3 is made up of 17 amino acids. V lost 6 bases, J lost 0 bases, and 11 bases stayed unmatched. CDR3 sequence (DNA): TGTGCCAGCAGCCCCTGGGGAGGGGGCCGTAGCAATCAGCCCCAGCATTTT. This sequence encodes CASSPWGGGRSNQPQHF.

This clonotype was counted at least ten times. This sequence joins TRBV6-1 and TRBJ2-7; 9 bases are shared with TRBD1. V shed 5 bases and J 3 bases; nucleotides not matched to a gene: 8. The germline V gene has CDR1 MNHNS and CDR2 SASEGT. The CDR3 has 15 amino acids. This CDR3 is CASSRSRDRVYEQYF. The CDR3 nucleotides read TGTGCCAGCAGTAGGTCACGGGACAGGGTCTACGAGCAGTACTTC.